These 3 T cell receptor beta chains came from one sample sequenced in a study of T cell responses to AZD1222 COVID-19 vaccine. The data were produced by immunoSEQ multiplex PCR, yet TCRdb's version contains in-frame clones alone and is incomplete. In the table there are about 140,000 clones, around 93% of which are singletons. Sequenced here: peripheral blood, sampled 28 days after the second AZD1222 dose. The receptors originated from an adult who received the AZD1222 COVID-19 vaccine.

The rearrangement links TRBV7-9 to TRBJ2-5, with D tentatively TRBD1 or TRBD2 (5 bases each). This CDR3 contains 18 residues. The V end lost 2 bases, the J end lost 1 base, and 20 bases lay between the germline ends. Germline V gives CDR1 SEHNR, CDR2 FQNEAQ (reference sequence). CDR3 sequence reads: CASSLYHPGHGAQETQYF. DNA for the CDR3: TGTGCCAGCAGCTTATACCACCCCGGGCACGGGGCCCAAGAGACCCAGTACTTC.

This chain connects TRBV7-2 to TRBJ1-4; D might be TRBD1 (5 bases). Germline assignment: CDR1 SGHTA and CDR2 FQGNSA. The CDR3 loop spans 17 amino acids. V was cut by 4 bases and J by 0 bases, with 15 bases left in between. For the CDR3, the DNA is TGTGCCAGCAGCTCCCTGGGACTCCGAGCAACTAATGAAAAACTGTTTTTT. Its protein is CASSSLGLRATNEKLFF. Full variable domain (outside the CDR3, taken from reference TRBV7-2 and TRBJ1-4): GAGVSQSPSNKVTEKGKDVELRCDPISGHTALYWYRQSLGQGLEFLIYFQGNSAPDKSGLPSDRFSAERTGGSVSTLTIQRTQQEDSAVYLCASSSLGLRATNEKLFFGSGTQLSVL.

This chain joins TRBV7-6 and TRBJ2-6; 13 bases match TRBD2. The ends lost 5 bases at V and 1 base at J; junction bases unmatched: 11. Germline V gives CDR1 SGHVS, CDR2 FNYEAQ. The CDR3 has 20 residues. CDR3 DNA sequence: TGTGCCAGCAGCGCTCGCTTCGGGACTAGCGGGATTTCTGGGGCCAACGTCCTGACTTTC. Translation gives CASSARFGTSGISGANVLTF.